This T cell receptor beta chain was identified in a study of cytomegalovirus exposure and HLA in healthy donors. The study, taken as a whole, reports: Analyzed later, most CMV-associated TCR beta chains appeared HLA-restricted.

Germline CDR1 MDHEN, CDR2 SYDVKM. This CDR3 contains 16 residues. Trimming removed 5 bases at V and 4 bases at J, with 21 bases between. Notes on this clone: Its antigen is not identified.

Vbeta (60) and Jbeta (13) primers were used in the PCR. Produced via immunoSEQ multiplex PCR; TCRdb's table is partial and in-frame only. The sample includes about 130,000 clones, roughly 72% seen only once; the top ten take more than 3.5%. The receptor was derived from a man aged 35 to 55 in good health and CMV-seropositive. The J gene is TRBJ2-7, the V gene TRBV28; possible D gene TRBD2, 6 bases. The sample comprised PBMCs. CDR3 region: CASSPRGGPNHYEQYF. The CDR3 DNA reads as TGTGCCAGCAGTCCCCGGGGAGGACCAAACCATTACGAGCAGTACTTC.